Listed below are T cell receptor beta chains from one sample, sequenced in a study of prognosis after radiotherapy for stage I lung cancer. TCRdb called the multiplex PCR reads again in MiXCR, with one record for every CDR3 protein. The data contain 20,000 to 30,000 distinct CDR3 sequences, roughly two fifths of them singletons. The sample consisted of PBMCs, taken before or after stereotactic body radiation therapy (not recorded which). The receptor set was obtained from a donor over 45 with non-small cell lung cancer. Both conserved end residues are part of each CDR3. Fields, in order: V gene, CDR3 length, CDR3 protein.

v_gene: TRBV9; len: 15; CDR3aa: CASSVPGTRTDTQYF
v_gene: TRBV9; len: 13; CDR3aa: CASSVVWTGMQYF
v_gene: TRBV28; len: 14; CDR3aa: CASSLAGTKYEQYF
v_gene: TRBV29-1; len: 14; CDR3aa: CSVHPTTVGTEAFF
v_gene: TRBV3-1; len: 15; CDR3aa: CASSQRAGAGGELFF
v_gene: TRBV19; len: 14; CDR3aa: CAISYGQGSYEQYF
v_gene: TRBV19; len: 14; CDR3aa: CASRPRPLTDTQYF
v_gene: TRBV7-3; len: 13; CDR3aa: CASSLYSTDTQYF
v_gene: TRBV2; len: 14; CDR3aa: CASNAGTQTYEQYF
v_gene: TRBV7-9; len: 12; CDR3aa: CASSIKSYEQYF
v_gene: TRBV10-3; len: 13; CDR3aa: CAIRTGQSYEQYF
v_gene: TRBV18; len: 15; CDR3aa: CASSPRASGIYEQFF
v_gene: TRBV3-1; len: 20; CDR3aa: CASSQVIGVSSASSYNEQFF
v_gene: TRBV7-6; len: 14; CDR3aa: CASSLVDPEDEQFF
v_gene: TRBV20-1; len: 16; CDR3aa: CNARDLGEISYNEQFF